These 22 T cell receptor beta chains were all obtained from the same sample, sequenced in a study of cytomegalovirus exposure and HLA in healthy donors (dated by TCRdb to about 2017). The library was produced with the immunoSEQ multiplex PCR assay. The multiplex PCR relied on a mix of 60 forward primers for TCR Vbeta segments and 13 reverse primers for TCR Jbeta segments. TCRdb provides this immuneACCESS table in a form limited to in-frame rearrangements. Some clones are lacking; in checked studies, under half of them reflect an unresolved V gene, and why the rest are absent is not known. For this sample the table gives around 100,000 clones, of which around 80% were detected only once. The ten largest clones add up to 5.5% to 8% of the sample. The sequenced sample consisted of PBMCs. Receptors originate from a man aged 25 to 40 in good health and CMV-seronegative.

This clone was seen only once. The CDR3 bases are TGTGCCAGCAGCCACCGCCGAGGGAGAAGGGAAGAGACCCAGTACTTC. This codes for CASSHRRGRREETQYF. This chain links TRBV7-9 with TRBJ2-5, with D perhaps TRBD2 (5 bases). The CDR3 sequence is 16 residues long. V lost 5 bases, J lost 3 bases, and 19 bases lay in between. Germline CDR1 SEHNR, CDR2 FQNEAQ (reference sequence).

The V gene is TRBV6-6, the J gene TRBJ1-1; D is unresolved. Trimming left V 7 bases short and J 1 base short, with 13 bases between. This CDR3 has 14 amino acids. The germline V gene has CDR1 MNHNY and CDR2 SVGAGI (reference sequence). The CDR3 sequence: CASTVMAGNTEAFF. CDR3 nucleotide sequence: TGTGCCAGCACAGTTATGGCGGGGAACACTGAAGCTTTCTTT.

The CDR3 is CASRSREGLREQYF. The CDR3 DNA reads as TGTGCCAGCAGGAGCCGGGAAGGCCTGAGGGAGCAGTACTTC. This chain connects TRBV2 to TRBJ2-7, with D possibly matching TRBD2 (5 bases). Germline lookup yields CDR1 SNHLY and CDR2 FYNNEI. The CDR3 extends over 14 amino acids. V lost 6 bases to trimming and J lost 7 bases, with 19 bases between them.

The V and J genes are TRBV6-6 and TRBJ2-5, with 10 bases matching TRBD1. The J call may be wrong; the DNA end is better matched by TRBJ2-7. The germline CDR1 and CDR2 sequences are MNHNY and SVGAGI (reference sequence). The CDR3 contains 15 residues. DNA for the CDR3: TGTGCCAGCAGTTGGACAGGGGGTGAGTCCTACGAGCAGTACTTC. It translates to CASSWTGGESYEQYF.

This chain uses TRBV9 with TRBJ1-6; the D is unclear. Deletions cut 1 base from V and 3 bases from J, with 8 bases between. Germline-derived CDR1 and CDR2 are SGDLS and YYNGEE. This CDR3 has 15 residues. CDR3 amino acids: CASSVREGYNSPLHF. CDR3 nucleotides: TGTGCCAGCAGCGTACGGGAAGGCTATAATTCACCCCTCCACTTT.

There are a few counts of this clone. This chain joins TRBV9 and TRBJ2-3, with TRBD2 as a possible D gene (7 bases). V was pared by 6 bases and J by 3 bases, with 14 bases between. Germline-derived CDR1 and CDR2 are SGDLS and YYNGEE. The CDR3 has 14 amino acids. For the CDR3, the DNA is TGTGCCAGCAAAAGGGGGGGCGCAACAGATACGCAGTATTTT. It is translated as CASKRGGATDTQYF.

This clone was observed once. DNA of the CDR3: TGTGCCAGCAGCCCTACCCCTAGCGGGAATGGCGAGCAGTACTTC. Protein: CASSPTPSGNGEQYF. The chain uses TRBV7-6 and TRBJ2-7; TRBD2 aligns across 9 bases. Germline V CDR1 and CDR2: SGHVS, FNYEAQ. The CDR3 is 15 amino acids. The V gene end was trimmed by 5 bases and the J gene end by 6 bases; junction bases not matched to a gene: 11.

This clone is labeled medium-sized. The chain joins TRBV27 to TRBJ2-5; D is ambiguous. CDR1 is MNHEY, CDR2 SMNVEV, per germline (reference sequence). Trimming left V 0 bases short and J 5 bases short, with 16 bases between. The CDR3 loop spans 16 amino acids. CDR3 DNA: TGTGCCAGCAGTTTATCGGCCCGAAGATATTGGGAGACCCAGTACTTC. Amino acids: CASSLSARRYWETQYF.

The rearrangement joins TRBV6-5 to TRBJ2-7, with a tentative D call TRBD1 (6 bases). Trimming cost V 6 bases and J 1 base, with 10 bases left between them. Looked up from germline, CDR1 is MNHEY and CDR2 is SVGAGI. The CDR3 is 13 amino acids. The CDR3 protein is CASRAGTSYEQYF. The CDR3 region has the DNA TGTGCCAGCAGGGCCGGGACATCCTACGAGCAGTACTTC.

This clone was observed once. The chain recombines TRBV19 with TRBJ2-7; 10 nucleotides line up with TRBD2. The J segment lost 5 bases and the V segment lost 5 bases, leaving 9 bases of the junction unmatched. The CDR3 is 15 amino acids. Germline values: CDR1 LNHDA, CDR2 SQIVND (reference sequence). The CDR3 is CASSFTSGTNDEQYF. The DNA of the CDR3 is TGTGCCAGTAGTTTCACTAGCGGGACTAACGACGAGCAGTACTTC.

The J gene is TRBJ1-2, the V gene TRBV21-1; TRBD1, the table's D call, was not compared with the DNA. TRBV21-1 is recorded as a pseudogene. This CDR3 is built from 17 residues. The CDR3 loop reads CASSKAVPDSRTEGYTF. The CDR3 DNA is TGTGCCAGCAGCAAAGCGGTCCCGGACAGTAGGACTGAGGGCTACACCTTC.

CDR3 amino acids: CASRSPPRTRAEAFF. CDR3 nucleotides: TGTGCCAGCAGGTCCCCGCCCAGGACCAGGGCTGAAGCTTTCTTT. The chain combines TRBV28 with TRBJ1-1; possibly TRBD1 for D (5 bases). This CDR3 region has 15 residues. Trimming removed 6 bases from V and 6 bases from J, with 20 bases in between. Germline V CDR1 and CDR2: MDHEN, SYDVKM.

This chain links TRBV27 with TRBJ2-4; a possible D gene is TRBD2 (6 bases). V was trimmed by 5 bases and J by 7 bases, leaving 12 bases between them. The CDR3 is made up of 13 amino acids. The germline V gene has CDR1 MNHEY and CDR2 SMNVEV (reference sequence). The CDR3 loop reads CASSPGRGNIQYF. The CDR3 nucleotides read TGTGCCAGCAGTCCGGGTCGGGGGAACATTCAGTACTTC.

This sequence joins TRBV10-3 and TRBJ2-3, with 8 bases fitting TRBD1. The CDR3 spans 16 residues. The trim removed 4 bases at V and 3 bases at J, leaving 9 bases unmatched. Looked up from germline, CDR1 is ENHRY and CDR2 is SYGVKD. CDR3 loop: CAISAVGQGRTDTQYF. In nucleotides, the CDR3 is TGTGCCATCAGTGCAGTTGGACAGGGTAGGACAGATACGCAGTATTTT.

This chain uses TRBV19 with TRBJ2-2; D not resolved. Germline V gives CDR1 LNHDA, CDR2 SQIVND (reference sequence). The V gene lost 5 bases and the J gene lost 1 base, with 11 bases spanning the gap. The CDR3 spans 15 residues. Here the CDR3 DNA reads TGTGCCAGTAGTGTAGGACGGGTGAACACCGGGGAGCTGTTTTTT. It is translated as CASSVGRVNTGELFF.

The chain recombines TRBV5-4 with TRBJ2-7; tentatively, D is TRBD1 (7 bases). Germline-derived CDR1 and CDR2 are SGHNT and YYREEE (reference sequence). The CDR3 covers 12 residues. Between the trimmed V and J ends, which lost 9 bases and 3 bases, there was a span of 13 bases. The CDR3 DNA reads TGTGCCACGCGGGGACAGAACTACGAGCAGTACTTC. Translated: CATRGQNYEQYF.

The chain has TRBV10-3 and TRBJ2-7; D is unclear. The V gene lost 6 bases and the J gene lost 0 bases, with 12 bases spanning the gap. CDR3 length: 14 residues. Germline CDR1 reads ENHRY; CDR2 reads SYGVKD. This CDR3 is CAISQYYSSYEQYF. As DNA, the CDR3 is TGTGCCATCAGCCAATATTACAGCTCCTACGAGCAGTACTTC.

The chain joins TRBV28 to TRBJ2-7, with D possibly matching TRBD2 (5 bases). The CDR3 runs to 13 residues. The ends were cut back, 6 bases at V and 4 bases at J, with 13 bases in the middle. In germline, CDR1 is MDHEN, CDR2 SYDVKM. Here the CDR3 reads CASSRTGGYEQYF. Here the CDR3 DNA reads TGTGCCAGCAGCCGGACTGGCGGTTACGAGCAGTACTTC.

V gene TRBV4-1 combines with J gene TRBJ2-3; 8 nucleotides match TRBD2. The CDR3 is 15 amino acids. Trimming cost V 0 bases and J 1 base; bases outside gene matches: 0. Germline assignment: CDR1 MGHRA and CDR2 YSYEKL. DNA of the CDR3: TGCGCCAGCAGCCAAGAGACTAGCGGCACAGATACGCAGTATTTT. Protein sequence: CASSQETSGTDTQYF.

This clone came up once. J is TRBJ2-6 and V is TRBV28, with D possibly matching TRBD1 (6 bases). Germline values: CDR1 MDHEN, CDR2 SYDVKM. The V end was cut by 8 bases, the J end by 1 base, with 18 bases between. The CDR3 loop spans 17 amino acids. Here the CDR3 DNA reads TGTGCCAGCGCCCCACAGGGAGATCTTTCTGGGGCCAACGTCCTGACTTTC. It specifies CASAPQGDLSGANVLTF.

The CDR3 DNA follows: TGCGCCAGCAGCTTGGAGGCTAGCGAGAACACCGGGGAGCTGTTTTTT. As protein: CASSLEASENTGELFF. This chain joins TRBV5-1 and TRBJ2-2; D perhaps matches TRBD2 (6 bases). Germline lookup yields CDR1 SGHRS and CDR2 YFSETQ. The CDR3 runs 16 residues. Trimming stripped 0 bases from V and 1 base from J, with 10 bases between.

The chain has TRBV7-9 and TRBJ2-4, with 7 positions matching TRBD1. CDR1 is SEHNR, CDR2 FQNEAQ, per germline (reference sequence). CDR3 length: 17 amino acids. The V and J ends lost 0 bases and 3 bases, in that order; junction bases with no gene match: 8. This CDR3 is CASSLAFTGVDKNIQYF. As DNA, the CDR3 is TGTGCCAGCAGCTTAGCTTTCACAGGGGTGGACAAAAACATTCAGTACTTC.